This T cell receptor (beta chain) emerged from a study of cytomegalovirus exposure and HLA in healthy donors. General study points: Some V segments could not be told apart, so they were left out, TRBV6-2 and TRBV6-3 among them. The study listed 164 cytomegalovirus-associated TCR beta chains.

The PCR contained 60 Vbeta and 13 Jbeta primers. The data were produced by immunoSEQ multiplex PCR, yet TCRdb's version contains in-frame clones alone and is incomplete. The profile shows 150,000 to 200,000 clones, roughly 80% of them singletons. With regard to this clone: The target antigen is unknown.

Trimming stripped 4 bases from V and 0 bases from J, with 13 bases between. CDR3 length equals 16 residues. Germline V gives CDR1 MNHNS, CDR2 SASEGT. The sample comprised PBMCs. The TCR originated in a man in his forties or fifties in good health and CMV-seropositive. The V and J genes are TRBV6-1 and TRBJ2-4; D is perhaps TRBD1 (7 bases). CDR3 sequence (DNA): TGTGCCAGCAGTGCGCACAGGGGACTAGCCAAAAACATTCAGTACTTC. Its translation is CASSAHRGLAKNIQYF.